The rows below give T cell receptor beta chains drawn from one sample of a study of response to subunit inactivated influenza vaccine. TCRdb recomputed calls from the RT-PCR reads with MiXCR, one row per CDR3 protein. The table has 530,000 or so distinct CDR3 sequences, 12% seen once. This material consisted of PBMCs from blood, taken on the day of vaccination. These receptors were obtained from a man over 45 who received an inactivated influenza vaccine. CDR3s include the opening cysteine and the closing phenylalanine or tryptophan. A D gene is named only where the DNA matches it firmly. Size is omitted from some rows. Given values are once, few, many or a class for expanded clones.

v_gene: TRBV12-3/TRBV12-4
j_gene: TRBJ2-2
abundance: many
d_gene: -
CDR3aa: CASSWVGGGTGELFF
CDR3nt: TGTGCCAGCAGTTGGGTCGGGGGTGGCACCGGGGAGCTGTTTTTT

v_gene: TRBV5-1
j_gene: TRBJ2-3
abundance: many
d_gene: -
CDR3aa: CASSSDRLGDTQYF
CDR3nt: TGCGCCAGCAGCTCCGACAGGCTTGGAGATACGCAGTATTTT

v_gene: TRBV7-2
j_gene: TRBJ2-5
abundance: -
d_gene: -
CDR3aa: CASSLRPGETQYF
CDR3nt: TGTGCCAGCAGCTTAAGACCAGGCGAGACCCAGTACTTC

v_gene: TRBV28
j_gene: TRBJ2-1
abundance: -
d_gene: -
CDR3aa: CASNDSGGKYNEQFF
CDR3nt: TGTGCCAGCAACGATTCAGGGGGGAAATACAATGAGCAGTTCTTC

v_gene: TRBV6-2/TRBV6-3
j_gene: TRBJ2-2
abundance: -
d_gene: -
CDR3aa: CASSWSRGTGELFF
CDR3nt: TGTGCCAGCAGTTGGTCGCGGGGCACCGGGGAGCTGTTTTTT

v_gene: TRBV5-1
j_gene: TRBJ1-1
abundance: -
d_gene: -
CDR3aa: CASSLSDSLNTEAFF
CDR3nt: TGCGCCAGCAGCTTATCGGACAGTTTGAACACTGAAGCTTTCTTT

v_gene: TRBV7-2
j_gene: TRBJ2-7
abundance: few
d_gene: TRBD2
CDR3aa: CASSLDAGRAFEQYF
CDR3nt: TGTGCCAGCAGCTTAGACGCCGGGAGGGCATTTGAGCAGTACTTC

v_gene: TRBV7-2
j_gene: TRBJ1-2
abundance: -
d_gene: -
CDR3aa: CASSLGEIYGYTF
CDR3nt: TGTGCCAGCAGCTTAGGGGAAATCTATGGCTACACCTTC

v_gene: TRBV10-2
j_gene: TRBJ2-3
abundance: many
d_gene: TRBD2
CDR3aa: CASRATSVYTDTQYF
CDR3nt: TGCGCCAGCAGGGCTACTAGCGTCTACACAGATACGCAGTATTTT

v_gene: TRBV4-3
j_gene: TRBJ2-5
abundance: few
d_gene: TRBD1
CDR3aa: CASSQDMTGLGETQYF
CDR3nt: TGCGCCAGCAGCCAAGATATGACAGGGTTAGGGGAGACCCAGTACTTC

v_gene: TRBV28
j_gene: TRBJ2-1
abundance: few
d_gene: -
CDR3aa: CASSLGRTAYNEQFF
CDR3nt: TGTGCCAGCAGTTTGGGACGGACTGCCTACAATGAGCAGTTCTTC

v_gene: TRBV2
j_gene: TRBJ2-7
abundance: few
d_gene: -
CDR3aa: CASRTRKTYEQYF
CDR3nt: TGTGCCAGCCGAACTCGTAAAACCTACGAGCAGTACTTC

v_gene: TRBV12-3/TRBV12-4
j_gene: TRBJ2-3
abundance: -
d_gene: -
CDR3aa: CASSFRRSGRPSTDTQYF
CDR3nt: TGTGCCAGCAGTTTTAGGAGGAGCGGCAGACCAAGTACAGATACGCAGTATTTT

v_gene: TRBV15
j_gene: TRBJ2-1
abundance: many
d_gene: -
CDR3aa: CATTAKTYNEQFF
CDR3nt: TGTGCCACCACCGCCAAGACGTACAATGAGCAGTTCTTC

v_gene: TRBV7-9
j_gene: TRBJ2-5
abundance: few
d_gene: TRBD2
CDR3aa: CSSTFGLAFQETQYF
CDR3nt: TGTTCCAGCACATTTGGACTAGCCTTTCAAGAGACCCAGTACTTC

v_gene: TRBV4-2
j_gene: TRBJ2-5
abundance: -
d_gene: -
CDR3aa: CASSKIADVQETQYF
CDR3nt: TGTGCCAGCAGCAAGATAGCGGACGTACAAGAGACCCAGTACTTC

v_gene: TRBV2
j_gene: TRBJ2-1
abundance: few
d_gene: -
CDR3aa: CASGWSNEQFF
CDR3nt: TGTGCCAGCGGTTGGAGCAATGAGCAGTTCTTC

v_gene: TRBV20-1
j_gene: TRBJ2-5
abundance: many
d_gene: -
CDR3aa: CSARSGRGTQYF
CDR3nt: TGCAGTGCAAGATCCGGTCGGGGGACCCAGTACTTC

v_gene: TRBV5-5
j_gene: TRBJ2-4
abundance: few
d_gene: -
CDR3aa: CASSFFGRERDIQYF
CDR3nt: TGTGCCAGCAGCTTTTTCGGCAGGGAAAGAGACATTCAGTACTTC

v_gene: TRBV20-1
j_gene: TRBJ2-5
abundance: -
d_gene: TRBD2
CDR3aa: CSAKLAGIQETQYF
CDR3nt: TGCAGTGCTAAACTAGCGGGGATCCAAGAGACCCAGTACTTC

v_gene: TRBV2
j_gene: TRBJ1-6
abundance: -
d_gene: -
CDR3aa: CASSEVPRVIHF
CDR3nt: TGTGCCAGCAGTGAAGTCCCCAGGGTCATCCACTTT

v_gene: TRBV6-2/TRBV6-3
j_gene: TRBJ1-1
abundance: few
d_gene: -
CDR3aa: CASKTAPAGNTEAFF
CDR3nt: TGTGCCAGCAAAACGGCTCCTGCAGGGAACACTGAAGCTTTCTTT

v_gene: TRBV11-2
j_gene: TRBJ2-1
abundance: few
d_gene: -
CDR3aa: CASSFTGEQFF
CDR3nt: TGTGCCAGCAGCTTTACGGGTGAGCAGTTCTTC

v_gene: TRBV25-1
j_gene: TRBJ2-3
abundance: -
d_gene: -
CDR3aa: CASMWAGGTDTQYF
CDR3nt: TGTGCCAGCATGTGGGCCGGCGGGACAGATACGCAGTATTTT

v_gene: TRBV7-2
j_gene: TRBJ1-2
abundance: few
d_gene: -
CDR3aa: CASSLVHYGYTF
CDR3nt: TGTGCCAGCAGCTTAGTCCACTATGGCTACACCTTC

v_gene: TRBV20-1
j_gene: TRBJ2-3
abundance: -
d_gene: TRBD2
CDR3aa: CSAGTSGIYTQYF
CDR3nt: TGCAGTGCCGGGACTAGCGGGATATATACGCAGTATTTT